Listed here are 17 T cell receptor beta chains from one sample, sequenced in a study of blood T cell repertoires in COVID-19. Profiling relied on immunoSEQ multiplex PCR, and the TCRdb table lists in-frame clones only, not all of them. The table records about 150,000 clones, 87% of them present only once. Material: peripheral blood. These receptors all stem from a man older than 75 with acute or convalescent COVID-19.

V usage is TRBV29-1 and J usage is TRBJ2-3, with 12 bases aligning to TRBD1. Trimming cost V 3 bases and J 4 bases; bases outside gene matches: 14. The CDR3 is made up of 18 amino acids. Germline values: CDR1 SQVTM, CDR2 ANQGSEA. For the CDR3, the DNA is TGCAGCGTTGAGGGACAGGGGGCTTTCAGCGGGCCTCCAGATACGCAGTATTTT. Translated: CSVEGQGAFSGPPDTQYF.

This chain connects TRBV5-4 to TRBJ2-4; D gene unclear. The CDR3 consists of 16 residues. CDR1 is SGHNT, CDR2 YYREEE, per germline (reference sequence). V lost 4 bases, J lost 0 bases, and 14 bases lay in between. CDR3 bases: TGTGCCAGCAGCCCGAGGCCAACCTTAGCCAAAAACATTCAGTACTTC. This encodes CASSPRPTLAKNIQYF.

Here the CDR3 DNA reads TGCAGTGCTTCCCTGCCTAGCGAGCAGTACTTC. Protein product: CSASLPSEQYF. The V gene is TRBV20-1, the J gene TRBJ2-7; no firm D call. Trimming stripped 5 bases from V and 6 bases from J, with 11 bases between. This CDR3 has 11 amino acids. The V gene's germline CDR1 is DFQATT and CDR2 SNEGSKA (reference sequence).

The V call is TRBV11-2, the J call TRBJ2-2; 9 positions agree with TRBD1. CDR1 and CDR2 (germline): SGHAT, FQNNGV. The V gene end was trimmed by 5 bases and the J gene end by 4 bases; junction bases not matched to a gene: 2. CDR3 size: 14 residues. The CDR3 sequence: CASSGQGFTGELFF. DNA for the CDR3: TGTGCCAGCAGCGGACAGGGGTTCACCGGGGAGCTGTTTTTT. The full variable domain, rest sourced from reference TRBV11-2 and TRBJ2-2, is EAGVAQSPRYKIIEKRQSVAFWCNPISGHATLYWYQQILGQGPKLLIQFQNNGVVDDSQLPKDRFSAERLKGVDSTLKIQPAKLEDSAVYLCASSGQGFTGELFFGEGSRLTVL.

This chain joins TRBV3-1 (or the pseudogene TRBV3-2) and TRBJ2-7; TRBD2 agrees at 7 bases. Per the germline V gene, CDR1 is LGHDT and CDR2 is YNNKEL (reference sequence). The J segment lost 5 bases and the V segment lost 4 bases, leaving 2 bases of the junction unmatched. This CDR3 spans 12 amino acids. The CDR3 region has the DNA TGTGCCAGCAGCCTACTAGCGAACGAGCAGTACTTC. The encoded protein is CASSLLANEQYF.

The rearrangement uses TRBV5-4 and TRBJ1-2; TRBD1 matches 7 bases. This CDR3 has 13 residues. Germline-derived CDR1 and CDR2 are SGHNT and YYREEE (reference sequence). V lost 0 bases to trimming and J lost 7 bases; unmatched junction nucleotides: 3. The CDR3 here is CASSLVGGGGYTF. CDR3 coding DNA: TGTGCCAGCAGCTTGGTAGGGGGCGGTGGCTACACCTTC.

The J gene is TRBJ1-4, the V gene TRBV2; D ambiguous. The CDR3 has 14 residues. Germline values: CDR1 SNHLY, CDR2 FYNNEI. V was cut by 5 bases and J by 0 bases, with 7 bases left in between. CDR3 coding DNA: TGTGCCAGCAGTTGGAGATCAACTAATGAAAAACTGTTTTTT. Protein: CASSWRSTNEKLFF.

The chain uses TRBV19 and TRBJ1-1, with D perhaps matching TRBD1 (6 bases). V gave up 10 bases and J gave up 9 bases, with 18 bases separating them. The CDR3 is 12 amino acids. The germline V gene encodes CDR1 LNHDA and CDR2 SQIVND (reference sequence). The CDR3, as DNA: TGTGCCACTGGGGAGGGGGGCATCAAAGCTTTCTTT. This encodes CATGEGGIKAFF.

This rearrangement joins TRBV28 to TRBJ2-4, with D perhaps matching TRBD1 (6 bases). Germline loops: CDR1 MDHEN, CDR2 SYDVKM. The CDR3 consists of 16 residues. Deletions cut 1 base from V and 7 bases from J, with 17 bases between. In nucleotides, the CDR3 is TGTGCCAGCAGTTTATCCGGCAGGGGCCTAAGGAACATTCAGTACTTC. It encodes CASSLSGRGLRNIQYF.

This rearrangement joins TRBV5-1 to TRBJ1-2; a possible D gene is TRBD1 (5 bases). Germline V gives CDR1 SGHRS, CDR2 YFSETQ. The CDR3 contains 14 residues. Deletions cut 0 bases from V and 8 bases from J, with 14 bases between. The CDR3 DNA reads as TGCGCCAGCAGCTTGGAGGACCCAGGGCACGGCTACACCTTC. It is translated as CASSLEDPGHGYTF.

The V gene is TRBV5-1, the J gene TRBJ1-1; TRBD1 might be the D (6 bases). With 0 bases removed from V and 5 bases from J, the gap between germline ends came to 14 bases. CDR3 length equals 15 residues. Germline V lookup: CDR1 SGHRS, CDR2 YFSETQ. CDR3 in DNA: TGCGCCAGCAGCTTGGGACCGGGGGGCGATACTGAAGCTTTCTTT. This codes for CASSLGPGGDTEAFF.

This clone was seen at least ten times. The V call is TRBV6-1, the J call TRBJ1-5; D remains unclear. The V end lost 0 bases, the J end lost 0 bases, and 30 bases lay between the germline ends. This CDR3 contains 23 residues. In germline, CDR1 is MNHNS, CDR2 SASEGT. The CDR3 region is CASSEAPYDFIVGSPYSNQPQHF. In nucleotides, the CDR3 is TGTGCCAGCAGTGAAGCGCCGTATGATTTTATCGTGGGCAGCCCCTATAGCAATCAGCCCCAGCATTTT.

This clone was seen only once. The CDR3 nucleotides are TGTGCCAGCAGCTTCTCACTAGACCAAGAGACCCAGTACTTC. Protein product: CASSFSLDQETQYF. This chain connects TRBV7-9 to TRBJ2-5; D might be TRBD2 (5 bases). CDR3 size: 14 residues. Trimming removed 3 bases from V and 0 bases from J, with 8 bases in between. The germline CDR1 and CDR2 sequences are SEHNR and FQNEAQ (reference sequence).

This clone occurred a few times. J is TRBJ2-7 and V is TRBV5-5; 10 nucleotides align to TRBD1. This CDR3 comprises 14 residues. Germline-derived CDR1 and CDR2 are SGHKS and YYEKEE (reference sequence). V shed 4 bases, J shed 4 bases, and the junction held 5 bases outside the gene matches. The CDR3 here is CASSTGTGVYEQYF. CDR3 coding DNA: TGTGCCAGCAGCACAGGGACAGGGGTATACGAGCAGTACTTC.

The chain has TRBV11-2 and TRBJ2-5; TRBD2 matches at 11 bases. Germline-derived CDR1 and CDR2 are SGHAT and FQNNGV. With 4 bases clipped from V and 5 bases from J, the junction kept 12 bases outside the gene matches. The CDR3 consists of 17 residues. The CDR3 protein is CASSSSPSGRFTETQYF. CDR3 nucleotide sequence: TGTGCCAGCAGCTCTTCTCCTAGCGGGAGGTTCACGGAGACCCAGTACTTC.

J is TRBJ2-3 and V is TRBV7-9, with 12 bases that match TRBD2. CDR3 length equals 16 residues. The ends lost 5 bases at V and 1 base at J; junction bases unmatched: 4. CDR1 is SEHNR and CDR2 is FQNEAQ in the germline V gene (reference sequence). The CDR3 nucleotides read TGTGCCAGCAGCGACCGACTAGCGGGGGGCACAGATACGCAGTATTTT. This translates into CASSDRLAGGTDTQYF. The variable domain in full, completed from reference TRBV7-9 and TRBJ2-3, reads DTGVSQNPRHKITKRGQNVTFRCDPISEHNRLYWYRQTLGQGPEFLTYFQNEAQLEKSRLLSDRFSAERPKGSFSTLEIQRTEQGDSAMYLCASSDRLAGGTDTQYFGPGTRLTVL.

The V gene is TRBV5-1, the J gene TRBJ2-3; 8 nucleotides agree with TRBD1. The CDR3 runs 16 residues. V dropped 3 bases and J dropped 3; count of bases not matched to a gene: 9. Germline values: CDR1 SGHRS, CDR2 YFSETQ. The CDR3 DNA reads TGCGCCAGCAGCTCCCCGGAGCGACAGGGGACAGATACGCAGTATTTT. This sequence encodes CASSSPERQGTDTQYF.